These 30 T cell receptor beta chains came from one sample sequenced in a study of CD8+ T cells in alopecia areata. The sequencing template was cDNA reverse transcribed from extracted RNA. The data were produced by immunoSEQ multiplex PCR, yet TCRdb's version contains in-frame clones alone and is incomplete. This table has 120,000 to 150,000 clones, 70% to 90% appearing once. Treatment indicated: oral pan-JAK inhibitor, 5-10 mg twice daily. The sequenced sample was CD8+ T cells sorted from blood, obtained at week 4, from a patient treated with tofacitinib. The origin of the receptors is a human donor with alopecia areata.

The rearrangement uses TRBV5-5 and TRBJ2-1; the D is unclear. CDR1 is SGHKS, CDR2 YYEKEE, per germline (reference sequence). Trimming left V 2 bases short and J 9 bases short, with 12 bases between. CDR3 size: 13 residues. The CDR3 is CASSLFEVSEQFF. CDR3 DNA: TGTGCCAGCAGCTTATTCGAGGTTAGTGAGCAGTTCTTC.

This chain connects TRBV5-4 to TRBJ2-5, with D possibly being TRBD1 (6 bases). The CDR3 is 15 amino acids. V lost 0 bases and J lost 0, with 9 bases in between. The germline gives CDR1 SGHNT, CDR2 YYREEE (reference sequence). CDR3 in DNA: TGTGCCAGCAGCTTGGCCCGGACAGACCAAGAGACCCAGTACTTC. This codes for CASSLARTDQETQYF.

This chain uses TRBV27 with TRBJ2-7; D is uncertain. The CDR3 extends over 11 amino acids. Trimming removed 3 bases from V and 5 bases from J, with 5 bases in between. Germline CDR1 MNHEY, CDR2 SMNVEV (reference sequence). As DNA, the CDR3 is TGTGCCAGCAGTTTTTTTGACGAGCAGTACTTC. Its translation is CASSFFDEQYF.

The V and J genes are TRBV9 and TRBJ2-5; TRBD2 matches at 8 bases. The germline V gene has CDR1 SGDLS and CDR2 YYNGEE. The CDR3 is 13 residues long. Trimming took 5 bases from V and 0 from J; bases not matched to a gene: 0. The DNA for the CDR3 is TGTGCCAGCAGTAGCGGGAACCAAGAGACCCAGTACTTC. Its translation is CASSSGNQETQYF.

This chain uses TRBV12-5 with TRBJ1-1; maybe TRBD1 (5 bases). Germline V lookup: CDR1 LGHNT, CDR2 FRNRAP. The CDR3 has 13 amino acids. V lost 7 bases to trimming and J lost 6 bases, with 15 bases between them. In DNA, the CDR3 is TGTGCTAGTGCCCGGATCCGGGGCGCTGAAGCTTTCTTT. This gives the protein CASARIRGAEAFF.

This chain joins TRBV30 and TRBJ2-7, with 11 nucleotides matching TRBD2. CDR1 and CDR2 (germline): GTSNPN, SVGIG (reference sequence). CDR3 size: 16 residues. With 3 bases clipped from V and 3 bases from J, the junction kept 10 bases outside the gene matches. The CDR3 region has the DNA TGTGCCTGGAGCGCAATCCGACTAGCGGGATTCTACGAGCAGTACTTC. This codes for CAWSAIRLAGFYEQYF.

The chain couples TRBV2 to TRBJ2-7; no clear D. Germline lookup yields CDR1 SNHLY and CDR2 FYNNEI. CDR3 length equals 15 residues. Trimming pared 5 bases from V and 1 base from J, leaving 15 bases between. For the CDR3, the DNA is TGTGCCAGCAGTTTCCCCTCGACCGGTTCCTACGAGCAGTACTTC. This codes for CASSFPSTGSYEQYF.

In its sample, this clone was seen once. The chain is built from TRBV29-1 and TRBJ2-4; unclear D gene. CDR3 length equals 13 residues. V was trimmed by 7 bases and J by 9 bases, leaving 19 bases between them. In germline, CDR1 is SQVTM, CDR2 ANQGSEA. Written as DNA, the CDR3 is TGCAGCGCCTGCGGACGAAGCGAGGTCATTCAGTACTTC. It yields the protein CSACGRSEVIQYF.

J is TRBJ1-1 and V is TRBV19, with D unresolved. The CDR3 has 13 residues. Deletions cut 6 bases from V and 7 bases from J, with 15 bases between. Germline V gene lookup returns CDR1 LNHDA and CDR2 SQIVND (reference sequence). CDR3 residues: CASRPTTKGEAFF. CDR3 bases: TGTGCCAGTAGGCCGACCACCAAGGGTGAAGCTTTCTTT.

The DNA for the CDR3 is TGTGCCAGCAGTCGTAGTCAAGGGGTTGGTCCTGAAGCTTTCTTT. As protein: CASSRSQGVGPEAFF. This rearrangement joins TRBV6-1 to TRBJ1-1, with D maybe TRBD1 (5 bases). Per the germline V gene, CDR1 is MNHNS and CDR2 is SASEGT. The CDR3 runs 15 residues. V lost 5 bases to trimming and J lost 6 bases, with 19 bases between them.

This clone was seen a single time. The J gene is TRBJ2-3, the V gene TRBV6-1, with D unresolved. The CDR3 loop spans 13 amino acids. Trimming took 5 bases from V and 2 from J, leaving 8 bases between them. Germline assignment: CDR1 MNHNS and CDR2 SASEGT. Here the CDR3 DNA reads TGTGCCAGCAGTAGCGTAGACACAGATACGCAGTATTTT. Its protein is CASSSVDTDTQYF.

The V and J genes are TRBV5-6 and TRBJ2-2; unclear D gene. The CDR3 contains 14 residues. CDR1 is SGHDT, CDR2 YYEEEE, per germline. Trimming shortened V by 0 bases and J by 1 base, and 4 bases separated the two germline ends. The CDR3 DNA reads TGTGCCAGCAGCTTGGCGGAGAACACCGGGGAGCTGTTTTTT. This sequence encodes CASSLAENTGELFF. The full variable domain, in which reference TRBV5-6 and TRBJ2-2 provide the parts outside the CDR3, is DAGVTQSPTHLIKTRGQQVTLRCSPKSGHDTVSWYQQALGQGPQFIFQYYEEEERQRGNFPDRFSGHQFPNYSSELNVNALLLGDSALYLCASSLAENTGELFFGEGSRLTVL.

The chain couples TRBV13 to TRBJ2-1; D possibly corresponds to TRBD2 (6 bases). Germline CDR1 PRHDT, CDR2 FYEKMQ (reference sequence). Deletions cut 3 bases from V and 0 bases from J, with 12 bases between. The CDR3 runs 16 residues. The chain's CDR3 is CASSFLEGSSYNEQFF. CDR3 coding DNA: TGTGCCAGCAGCTTTCTGGAGGGGAGCTCCTACAATGAGCAGTTCTTC.

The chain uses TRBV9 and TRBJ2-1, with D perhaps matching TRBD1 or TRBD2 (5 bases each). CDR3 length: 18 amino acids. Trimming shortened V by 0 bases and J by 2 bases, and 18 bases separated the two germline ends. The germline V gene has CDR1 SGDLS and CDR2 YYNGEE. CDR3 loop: CASSVVVSGPLPYNEQFF. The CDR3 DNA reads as TGTGCCAGCAGCGTAGTTGTTTCGGGACCTCTTCCCTACAATGAGCAGTTCTTC. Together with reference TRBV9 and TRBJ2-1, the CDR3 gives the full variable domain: DSGVTQTPKHLITATGQRVTLRCSPRSGDLSVYWYQQSLDQGLQFLIQYYNGEERAKGNILERFSAQQFPDLHSELNLSSLELGDSALYFCASSVVVSGPLPYNEQFFGPGTRLTVL.

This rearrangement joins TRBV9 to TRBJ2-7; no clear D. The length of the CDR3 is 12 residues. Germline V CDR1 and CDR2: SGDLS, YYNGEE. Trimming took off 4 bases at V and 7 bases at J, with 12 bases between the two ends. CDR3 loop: CASSPGLGEQYF. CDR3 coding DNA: TGTGCCAGCAGCCCCGGGCTCGGGGAGCAGTACTTC.

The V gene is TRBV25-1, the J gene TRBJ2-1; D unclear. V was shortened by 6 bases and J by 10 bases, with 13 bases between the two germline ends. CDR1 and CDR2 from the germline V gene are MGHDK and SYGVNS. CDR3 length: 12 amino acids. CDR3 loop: CASRGPGVEQFF. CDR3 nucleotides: TGTGCCAGCAGGGGCCCAGGCGTAGAGCAGTTCTTC.

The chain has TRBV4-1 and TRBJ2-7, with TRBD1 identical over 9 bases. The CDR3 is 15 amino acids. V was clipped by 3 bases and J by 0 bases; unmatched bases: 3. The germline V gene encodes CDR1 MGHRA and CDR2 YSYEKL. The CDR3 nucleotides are TGCGCCAGCAGCCACGGACAGGGGAGCTCCTACGAGCAGTACTTC. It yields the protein CASSHGQGSSYEQYF.

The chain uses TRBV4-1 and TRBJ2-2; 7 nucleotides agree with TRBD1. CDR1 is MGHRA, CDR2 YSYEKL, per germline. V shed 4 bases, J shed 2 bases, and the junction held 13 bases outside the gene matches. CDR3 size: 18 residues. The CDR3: CASSLSIQTGTNTGELFF. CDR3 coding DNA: TGCGCCAGCAGCCTCTCAATACAGACAGGGACAAACACCGGGGAGCTGTTTTTT.

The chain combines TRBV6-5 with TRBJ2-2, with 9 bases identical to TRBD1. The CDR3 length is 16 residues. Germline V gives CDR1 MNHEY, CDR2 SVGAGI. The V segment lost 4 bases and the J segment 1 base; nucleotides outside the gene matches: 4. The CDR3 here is CASSSPGQGNTGELFF. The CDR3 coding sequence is TGTGCCAGCAGTTCCCCGGGACAGGGGAACACCGGGGAGCTGTTTTTT.

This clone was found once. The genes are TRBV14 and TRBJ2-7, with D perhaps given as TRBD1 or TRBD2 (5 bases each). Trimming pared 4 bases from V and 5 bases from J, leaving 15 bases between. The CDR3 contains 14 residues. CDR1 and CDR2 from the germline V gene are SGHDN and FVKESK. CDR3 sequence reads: CASSRNTGAHEQYF. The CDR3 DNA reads TGTGCCAGCAGCCGGAATACCGGGGCCCACGAGCAGTACTTC.

The CDR3: CASSFAGAPDTQYF. The CDR3 DNA sequence: TGTGCCAGCAGTTTCGCGGGAGCCCCAGATACGCAGTATTTT. The genes are TRBV27 and TRBJ2-3; TRBD2 aligns across 7 bases. This CDR3 has 14 amino acids. The trim removed 3 bases at V and 4 bases at J, leaving 4 bases unmatched. CDR1 MNHEY and CDR2 SMNVEV come from the germline V gene (reference sequence).

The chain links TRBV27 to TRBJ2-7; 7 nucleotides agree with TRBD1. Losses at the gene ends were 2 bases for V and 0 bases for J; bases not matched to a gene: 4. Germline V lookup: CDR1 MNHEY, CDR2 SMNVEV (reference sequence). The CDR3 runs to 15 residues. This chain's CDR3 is CASSLAGTVSYEQYF. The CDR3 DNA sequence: TGTGCCAGCAGTTTAGCCGGGACAGTCTCCTACGAGCAGTACTTC.

CDR3 in amino acids: CASSWLGGYGYTF. CDR3 sequence (DNA): TGCGCCAGCAGCTGGTTGGGGGGCTATGGCTACACCTTC. J is TRBJ1-2 and V is TRBV5-1; D is perhaps TRBD1 (5 bases). The CDR3 is made up of 13 amino acids. Trimming cost V 3 bases and J 4 bases, with 10 bases left between them. Germline V lookup: CDR1 SGHRS, CDR2 YFSETQ.

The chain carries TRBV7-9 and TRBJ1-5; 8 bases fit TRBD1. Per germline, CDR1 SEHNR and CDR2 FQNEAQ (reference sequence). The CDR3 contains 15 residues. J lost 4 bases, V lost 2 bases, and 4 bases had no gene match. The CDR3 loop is CASSLTGQGNQPQHF. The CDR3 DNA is TGTGCCAGCAGCTTAACCGGACAGGGAAATCAGCCCCAGCATTTT.

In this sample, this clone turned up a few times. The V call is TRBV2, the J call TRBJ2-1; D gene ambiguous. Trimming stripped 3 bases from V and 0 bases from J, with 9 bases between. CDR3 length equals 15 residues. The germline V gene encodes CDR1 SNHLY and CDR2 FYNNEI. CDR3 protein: CASSEDGSSYNEQFF. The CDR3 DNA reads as TGTGCCAGCAGTGAGGATGGTAGCTCCTACAATGAGCAGTTCTTC.

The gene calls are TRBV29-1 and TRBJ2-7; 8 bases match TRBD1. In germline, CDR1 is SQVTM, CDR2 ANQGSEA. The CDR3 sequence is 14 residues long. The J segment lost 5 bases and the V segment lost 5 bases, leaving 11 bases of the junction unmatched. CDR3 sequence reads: CSVSQGQGANEQYF. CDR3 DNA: TGCAGCGTTAGCCAGGGGCAGGGGGCCAACGAGCAGTACTTC.

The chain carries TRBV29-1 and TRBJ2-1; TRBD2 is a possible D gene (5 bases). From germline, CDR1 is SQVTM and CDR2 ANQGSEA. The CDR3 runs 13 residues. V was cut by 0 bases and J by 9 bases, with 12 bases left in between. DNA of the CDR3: TGCAGCGTTGAAGAGAGAGGGAGAGGTGAGCAGTTCTTC. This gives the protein CSVEERGRGEQFF.

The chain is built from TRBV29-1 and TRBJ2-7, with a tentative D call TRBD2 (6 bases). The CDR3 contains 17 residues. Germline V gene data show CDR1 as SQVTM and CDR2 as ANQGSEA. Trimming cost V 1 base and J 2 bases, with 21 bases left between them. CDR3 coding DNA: TGCAGCGTTGAAGCCCGGGCCACGGGGGTATTCGCCTACGAGCAGTACTTC. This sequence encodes CSVEARATGVFAYEQYF.

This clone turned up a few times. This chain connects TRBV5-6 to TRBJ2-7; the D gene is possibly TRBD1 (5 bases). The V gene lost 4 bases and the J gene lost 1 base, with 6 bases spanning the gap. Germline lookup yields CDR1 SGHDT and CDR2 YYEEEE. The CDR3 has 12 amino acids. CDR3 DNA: TGTGCCAGCAGCAGGGGTTCCTACGAGCAGTACTTC. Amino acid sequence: CASSRGSYEQYF.

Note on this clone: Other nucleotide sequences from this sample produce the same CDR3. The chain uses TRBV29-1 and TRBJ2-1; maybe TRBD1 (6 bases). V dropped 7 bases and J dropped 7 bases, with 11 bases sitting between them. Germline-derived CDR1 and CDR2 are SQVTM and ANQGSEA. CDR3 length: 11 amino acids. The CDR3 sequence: CSARQGNEQFF. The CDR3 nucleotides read TGCAGCGCCAGGCAGGGGAATGAGCAGTTCTTC.